This TCR beta chain was sequenced in a study of shared clonotypes between healthy human individuals. As for the study in general: Three CD4 naive, three CD4 memory, two CD8 naive and one CD8 memory plate were used per donor.

Naivety among CD8 cells was defined by CD45RO negativity and positive CCR7 selection, thereby excluding terminally differentiated effector memory CD45RA+ cells. All donors were Caucasian adults living in Nashville, Tennessee. Repertoires were generated with immunoSEQ multiplex PCR, while TCRdb's copy carries only in-frame clones and drops some. The data hold around 2,000,000 clones, with 85% to 95% observed a single time. Germline assignment: CDR1 SNHLY and CDR2 FYNNEI. V lost 6 bases, J lost 2 bases, and 3 bases stayed unmatched. CDR3 length: 14 amino acids. The V and J genes are TRBV2 and TRBJ2-1, with 8 bases fitting TRBD2. The material sequenced was naive CD8+ T cells from PBMCs. This TCR derives from a man younger than 30 in good health. Some clones in this sample may be carry-over from other donors' samples. The CDR3 nucleotides read TGTGCCAGCAGGCTAGCGGGTCCCTACAATGAGCAGTTCTTC. Translation gives CASRLAGPYNEQFF.